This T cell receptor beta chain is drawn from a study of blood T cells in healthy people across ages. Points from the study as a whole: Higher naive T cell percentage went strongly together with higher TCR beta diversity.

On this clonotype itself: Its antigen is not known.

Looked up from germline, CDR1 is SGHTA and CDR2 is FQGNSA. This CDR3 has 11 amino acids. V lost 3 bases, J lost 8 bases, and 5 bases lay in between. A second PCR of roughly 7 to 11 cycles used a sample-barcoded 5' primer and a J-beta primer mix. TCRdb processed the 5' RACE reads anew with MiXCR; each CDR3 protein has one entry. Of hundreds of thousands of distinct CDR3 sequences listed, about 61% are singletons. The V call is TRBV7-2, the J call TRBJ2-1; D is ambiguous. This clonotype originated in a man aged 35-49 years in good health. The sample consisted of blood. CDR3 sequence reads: CASSLKYEQFF. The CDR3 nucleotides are TGTGCCAGCAGCTTGAAATATGAGCAGTTCTTC. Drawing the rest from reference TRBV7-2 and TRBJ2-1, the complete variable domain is GAGVSQSPSNKVTEKGKDVELRCDPISGHTALYWYRQSLGQGLEFLIYFQGNSAPDKSGLPSDRFSAERTGGSVSTLTIQRTQQEDSAVYLCASSLKYEQFFGPGTRLTVL.